One TCR beta chain is described in this entry. Between the trimmed V and J ends, which lost 5 bases and 2 bases, there was a span of 7 bases. Germline V gene lookup returns CDR1 SGHTA and CDR2 FQGTGA. The CDR3 is 12 residues long. The data were produced by immunoSEQ multiplex PCR, yet TCRdb's version contains in-frame clones alone and is incomplete. The sample records approximately 150,000 clones, 75% to 90% being singletons. The source of the sample is a study of blood T cell repertoires in COVID-19. The wider study: PBMCs, B-cell-depleted T cells, or T cells provided the cDNA or gDNA that made up the material.

This chain uses TRBV7-3 with TRBJ2-7; maybe TRBD1 (5 bases). The sequence derives from a man aged 65 to 79 who had recovered from COVID-19. Material: peripheral blood. Here the CDR3 reads CASSQGAYEQYF. In nucleotides, the CDR3 is TGTGCCAGCAGCCAAGGGGCCTACGAGCAGTACTTC.